One sample yielded the 28 T cell receptor beta chains listed below, sequenced in a study of blood T cell repertoires in COVID-19. Measured with immunoSEQ multiplex PCR; TCRdb has only the in-frame clones, and not every one. Found here are 150,000 to 200,000 clones, roughly 89% of them singletons; the top ten hold about a tenth. The sequenced sample consisted of peripheral blood. Receptor source: an older woman with COVID-19, enrolled during active disease.

The chain couples TRBV7-9 to TRBJ1-4, with unresolved D. Germline CDR1 SEHNR, CDR2 FQNEAQ (reference sequence). The CDR3 has 17 residues. The V end lost 4 bases, the J end lost 2 bases, and 17 bases lay between the germline ends. The CDR3 coding sequence is TGTGCCAGCAGCTCTAGAGGGATCGGGCCGACTAATGAAAAACTGTTTTTT. Translating gives CASSSRGIGPTNEKLFF.

The V gene is TRBV28, the J gene TRBJ1-5, with a weak D call TRBD1 (5 bases). CDR3 length equals 14 residues. CDR1 MDHEN and CDR2 SYDVKM come from the germline V gene. The V end lost 7 bases, the J end lost 7 bases, and 17 bases lay between the germline ends. CDR3 loop: CASTPRGAGQPQHF. The CDR3 DNA reads as TGTGCCAGCACCCCGCGCGGGGCGGGCCAGCCCCAGCATTTT.

This chain joins TRBV20-1 and TRBJ2-3, with 7 bases that match TRBD2. V shed 6 bases, J shed 7 bases, and the junction held 4 bases outside the gene matches. From germline, CDR1 is DFQATT and CDR2 SNEGSKA (reference sequence). CDR3 size: 11 residues. CDR3 nucleotide sequence: TGCAGTGCCCCACTAGCGAATACGCAGTATTTT. Encoded protein: CSAPLANTQYF.

The rearrangement uses TRBV5-5 and TRBJ2-2, with 12 bases fitting TRBD1. Germline V gene data show CDR1 as SGHKS and CDR2 as YYEKEE (reference sequence). The trim removed 2 bases at V and 7 bases at J, leaving 9 bases unmatched. This CDR3 has 17 residues. CDR3 protein: CASSLTGTGGRSGELFF. The CDR3 DNA sequence: TGTGCCAGCAGCTTAACCGGGACAGGGGGCCGGAGCGGGGAGCTGTTTTTT.

As regards this clone: Other DNA sequences of this sample code for an identical CDR3. The chain has TRBV7-9 and TRBJ1-4; D is possibly TRBD1 (5 bases). Deletions cut 0 bases from V and 1 base from J, with 9 bases between. The CDR3 length is 16 residues. CDR1 and CDR2 from the germline V gene are SEHNR and FQNEAQ (reference sequence). This CDR3 reads CASSLAGQGTNEKLFF. The CDR3 nucleotides are TGTGCCAGCAGCTTAGCGGGGCAGGGAACTAATGAAAAACTGTTTTTT.

The chain recombines TRBV30 with TRBJ2-1, with 12 positions matching TRBD1. Germline V gene data show CDR1 as GTSNPN and CDR2 as SVGIG (reference sequence). The CDR3 totals 18 residues. Unmatched junction bases numbered 15, after V lost 3 bases and J lost 6 bases. The CDR3 loop is CAWSTRDRGRDFGNEQFF. In DNA, the CDR3 is TGTGCCTGGAGCACCCGGGACAGGGGGCGCGATTTTGGCAATGAGCAGTTCTTC.

Here the CDR3 reads CASSQGGQRNSGNTIYF. The CDR3 nucleotides are TGTGCCAGCAGCCAAGGGGGACAACGAAACTCTGGAAACACCATATATTTT. The J gene is TRBJ1-3, the V gene TRBV3-1 (or the pseudogene TRBV3-2); TRBD1 might be the D (6 bases). The CDR3 sequence is 17 residues long. Trimming took off 1 base at V and 0 bases at J, with 13 bases between the two ends. The germline V gene encodes CDR1 LGHDT and CDR2 YNNKEL (reference sequence).

This chain uses TRBV4-2 with TRBJ1-5; D is perhaps TRBD1 (6 bases). CDR1 and CDR2 (germline): LGHNA, YNFKEQ. Trimming removed 1 base from V and 0 bases from J, with 13 bases in between. The CDR3 is made up of 17 amino acids. The CDR3 is CASSQVGWTDSNQPQHF. The CDR3 DNA reads TGTGCCAGCAGCCAAGTGGGCTGGACAGATAGCAATCAGCCCCAGCATTTT.

The DNA of the CDR3 is TGTGCCTGGAGTGTACTGCGGAGAGATACGCAGTATTTT. It encodes CAWSVLRRDTQYF. The genes are TRBV30 and TRBJ2-3; unclear D gene. CDR1 and CDR2 from the germline V gene are GTSNPN and SVGIG (reference sequence). The CDR3 covers 13 residues. Trimming removed 0 bases at V and 5 bases at J, with 9 bases between.

The V and J genes are TRBV2 and TRBJ2-3; TRBD2 agrees at 8 bases. The CDR3 covers 15 residues. CDR1 SNHLY and CDR2 FYNNEI come from the germline V gene. Trimming at V came to 3 bases and at J to 3 bases, leaving 5 bases not matched to a gene. In DNA form, the CDR3 reads TGTGCCAGCAGTGACGGCGCGGGGGGAACAGATACGCAGTATTTT. Encoded protein: CASSDGAGGTDTQYF.

The chain joins TRBV2 to TRBJ1-1; TRBD1 might be the D (6 bases). CDR1 SNHLY and CDR2 FYNNEI come from the germline V gene. The CDR3 totals 15 residues. V was pared by 7 bases and J by 0 bases, with 15 bases between. For the CDR3, the DNA is TGTGCCAGCAAAGACAGGACAGACCTGAACACTGAAGCTTTCTTT. This gives the protein CASKDRTDLNTEAFF.

J is TRBJ2-5 and V is TRBV7-9, with D unresolved. Germline V gene lookup returns CDR1 SEHNR and CDR2 FQNEAQ (reference sequence). The CDR3 is 13 amino acids. V lost 5 bases, J lost 5 bases, and 12 bases lay in between. CDR3 amino acids: CASSPREVETQYF. The CDR3 coding sequence is TGTGCCAGCAGCCCCCGAGAGGTGGAGACCCAGTACTTC.

This clone was detected once. The chain joins TRBV2 to TRBJ2-2, with TRBD1 as a possible D gene (5 bases). Per germline, CDR1 SNHLY and CDR2 FYNNEI. The CDR3 runs 14 residues. V dropped 4 bases and J dropped 3 bases, with 9 bases sitting between them. The CDR3 DNA reads as TGTGCCAGCAGTGTGAGCAGGGACACCGGGGAGCTGTTTTTT. This translates into CASSVSRDTGELFF.

V gene TRBV19 combines with J gene TRBJ2-7; TRBD1 agrees at 9 bases. The germline CDR1 and CDR2 sequences are LNHDA and SQIVND (reference sequence). V was clipped by 3 bases and J by 5 bases; unmatched bases: 5. There are 14 residues in the CDR3. CDR3 DNA sequence: TGTGCCAGTAGTATGCGGGACAGGGACAACGAGCAGTACTTC. This sequence encodes CASSMRDRDNEQYF.

In this sample, this clone turned up a few times. This chain joins TRBV2 and TRBJ2-3, with a weak D call TRBD1 (6 bases). The CDR3 covers 14 residues. The germline CDR1 and CDR2 sequences are SNHLY and FYNNEI. Trimming took off 8 bases at V and 1 base at J, with 13 bases between the two ends. CDR3 region: CASGTLSGTDTQYF. The CDR3 DNA reads as TGTGCCAGCGGGACACTTAGTGGCACAGATACGCAGTATTTT.

The rearrangement joins TRBV7-8 to TRBJ2-7; perhaps TRBD1 as D (5 bases). Trimming took off 1 base at V and 6 bases at J, with 16 bases between the two ends. The CDR3 has 15 amino acids. CDR1 and CDR2 (germline): SGHVS, FQNEAQ. CDR3 DNA: TGTGCCAGCAGCTTAGGAGCAGGGTCTCCTATCGAGCAGTACTTC. Protein product: CASSLGAGSPIEQYF.

This sequence joins TRBV7-8 and TRBJ1-5; D is perhaps TRBD1 (6 bases). The germline V and J ends were trimmed by 3 bases and 7 bases, with 13 bases remaining between them. Per germline, CDR1 SGHVS and CDR2 FQNEAQ. The CDR3 has 14 amino acids. The CDR3 DNA follows: TGTGCCAGCAGCTTGTCAGGGGTGAGGCAGCCCCAGCATTTT. Protein product: CASSLSGVRQPQHF.

The J gene is TRBJ1-2, the V gene TRBV6-5, with 8 nucleotides matching TRBD1. Losses at the gene ends were 5 bases for V and 2 bases for J; bases not matched to a gene: 7. Germline V gene data show CDR1 as MNHEY and CDR2 as SVGAGI. The CDR3 runs 15 residues. The CDR3 DNA follows: TGTGCCAGCAGTCACCGAACAGGGGGGAACTATGGCTACACCTTC. Amino acid sequence: CASSHRTGGNYGYTF.

The rearrangement links TRBV20-1 to TRBJ1-2; D call uncertain. The CDR3 consists of 9 residues. The germline CDR1 and CDR2 sequences are DFQATT and SNEGSKA (reference sequence). Trimming cost V 3 bases and J 12 bases, with 8 bases left between them. In DNA, the CDR3 is TGCAGTGCTAGTACCGGGGACACCTTC. Translation gives CSASTGDTF.

V gene TRBV5-6 combines with J gene TRBJ1-4, with TRBD1 matching over 8 bases. Germline V gene sequence: CDR1 SGHDT, CDR2 YYEEEE. This CDR3 is 15 amino acids long. V was clipped by 4 bases and J by 3 bases; unmatched bases: 5. The CDR3 loop reads CASSGGQGPNEKLFF. The CDR3 coding sequence is TGTGCCAGCAGCGGTGGACAGGGACCTAATGAAAAACTGTTTTTT.

The chain combines TRBV5-1 with TRBJ1-2; 9 nucleotides line up with TRBD1. The CDR3 has 15 residues. The J segment lost 4 bases and the V segment lost 1 base, leaving 5 bases of the junction unmatched. CDR1 is SGHRS, CDR2 YFSETQ, per germline. The CDR3 bases are TGCGCCAGCAGCTTGCGGACAGGGGACCCCTATGGCTACACCTTC. Its translation: CASSLRTGDPYGYTF. Based on the CDR3 plus reference TRBV5-1 and TRBJ1-2, the full variable domain is KAGVTQTPRYLIKTRGQQVTLSCSPISGHRSVSWYQQTPGQGLQFLFEYFSETQRNKGNFPGRFSGRQFSNSRSEMNVSTLELGDSALYLCASSLRTGDPYGYTFGSGTRLTVV.

This clone occurred once. V and J are TRBV19 and TRBJ2-4; 9 bases are a match to TRBD2. The trim removed 5 bases at V and 3 bases at J, leaving 8 bases unmatched. Germline-derived CDR1 and CDR2 are LNHDA and SQIVND (reference sequence). The CDR3 contains 16 residues. Here the CDR3 DNA reads TGTGCCAGTAGTTTTGCGGGGGGGCTTGGCAAAAACATTCAGTACTTC. Translating gives CASSFAGGLGKNIQYF. Full variable domain (missing parts from reference TRBV19 and TRBJ2-4): DGGITQSPKYLFRKEGQNVTLSCEQNLNHDAMYWYRQDPGQGLRLIYYSQIVNDFQKGDIAEGYSVSREKKESFPLTVTSAQKNPTAFYLCASSFAGGLGKNIQYFGAGTRLSVL.

This chain uses TRBV7-2 with TRBJ2-2; D may be TRBD2 (5 bases). CDR1 is SGHTA and CDR2 is FQGNSA in the germline V gene. V shed 5 bases and J shed 6 bases, with 16 bases lying between them. CDR3 length: 15 amino acids. The CDR3 here is CASSVGHDYAGELFF. The DNA of the CDR3 is TGTGCCAGCAGCGTGGGCCACGACTATGCCGGGGAGCTGTTTTTT.

V and J are TRBV27 and TRBJ2-1, with 16 positions matching TRBD2. J gave up 0 bases and V 6 bases, and 17 bases lay outside the gene matches. The CDR3 runs 22 residues. The germline V gene encodes CDR1 MNHEY and CDR2 SMNVEV (reference sequence). The CDR3 DNA follows: TGTGCCAGCAGCCCGGGACTAGCGGGGGGGACAATGAACCTCTACTCCTACAATGAGCAGTTCTTC. Translation gives CASSPGLAGGTMNLYSYNEQFF.

The chain couples TRBV2 to TRBJ1-3; tentatively, D is TRBD1 (5 bases). The V gene's germline CDR1 is SNHLY and CDR2 FYNNEI. Trimming stripped 5 bases from V and 7 bases from J, with 15 bases between. The CDR3 spans 14 residues. The CDR3 bases are TGTGCCAGCAGTACATCGCGGGGGGGTAACACCATATATTTT. Encoded protein: CASSTSRGGNTIYF.

A single count supports this clone. In nucleotides, the CDR3 is TGTGCCAGCAGCACCAGACGGGGAGGGCCGAACACTGAAGCTTTCTTT. This encodes CASSTRRGGPNTEAFF. The gene calls are TRBV6-2 or TRBV6-3 and TRBJ1-1; D unclear. Trimming took 6 bases from V and 1 from J, leaving 18 bases between them. The CDR3 runs 16 residues. Per the germline V gene, CDR1 is MNHEY and CDR2 is SVGEGT.

The rearrangement links TRBV6-2 or TRBV6-3 to TRBJ1-1, with TRBD1 matching 9 bases. Unmatched junction bases numbered 9, after V lost 0 bases and J lost 7 bases. This CDR3 spans 16 amino acids. Germline V gene data show CDR1 as MNHEY and CDR2 as SVGEGT. The CDR3: CASSYSGQGRGYEAFF. CDR3 sequence (DNA): TGTGCCAGCAGTTACTCTGGACAGGGGCGAGGTTATGAAGCTTTCTTT.

This chain joins TRBV6-5 and TRBJ1-6; D not certain. This CDR3 is 14 amino acids long. Per germline, CDR1 MNHEY and CDR2 SVGAGI. V was trimmed by 0 bases and J by 10 bases, leaving 10 bases between them. The CDR3 sequence is CASSYSVSGSPLHF. The DNA for the CDR3 is TGTGCCAGCAGTTACTCGGTCAGCGGGTCACCCCTCCACTTT.